What follows is one T cell receptor (beta chain) and its context. The antigen remains unidentified. These data belong to a study of cytomegalovirus exposure and HLA in healthy donors. Study-level background: When just under 400 donors were genotyped, approximately 81% of them were found to fall in the Caucasian-associated ancestry cluster.

The study's findings and limits: Prior analysis indicated that the majority of TCR beta V segments exhibited productivity approximately 87% or approximately 30% of the time. A later analysis associated some 16,000 TCR beta sequences with HLA alleles at a 0.05 false discovery rate.

Germline-derived CDR1 and CDR2 are LNHDA and SQIVND (reference sequence). Losses at the gene ends were 3 bases for V and 3 bases for J; bases not matched to a gene: 5. The CDR3 contains 15 residues. Researchers ran the PCR with 60 Vbeta and 13 Jbeta primers. Some clones are missing from TCRdb's copy, which holds only in-frame ones; the method was immunoSEQ multiplex PCR. The repertoire holds more than 95,000 clones, with 81% as singletons. This sequence joins TRBV19 and TRBJ2-7; 10 bases are shared with TRBD2. This clonotype originated in a woman in her twenties or thirties in good health and CMV-seronegative. The sequenced sample consisted of PBMCs. The CDR3 loop reads CASSIRASGSYEQYF. The DNA for the CDR3 is TGTGCCAGTAGTATTAGGGCTAGCGGGAGCTACGAGCAGTACTTC.